This record covers a single T cell receptor beta chain. The data derive from a study of OX40 agonist ivuxolimab in advanced cancers. Repertoires were generated with immunoSEQ multiplex PCR, while TCRdb's copy carries only in-frame clones and drops some. The sample holds about 11,000 clones, more than 65% seen once. V shed 4 bases and J shed 7 bases, with 17 bases lying between them. The CDR3 extends over 14 amino acids. Germline CDR1 and CDR2: MGHRA and YSYEKL. The origin of this receptor is an adult with an advanced solid tumor such as melanoma, head and neck, liver or kidney cancer. This sequence joins TRBV4-1 and TRBJ2-7, with D perhaps assigned TRBD1 or TRBD2 (5 bases each). This sample comprised CD4+ or CD8+ T cells sorted from blood, obtained in a trial of the OX40 agonist ivuxolimab. The CDR3 is CASSPVFGGQEQYF. The CDR3 nucleotides are TGCGCCAGCAGCCCCGTTTTTGGGGGTCAAGAGCAGTACTTC.